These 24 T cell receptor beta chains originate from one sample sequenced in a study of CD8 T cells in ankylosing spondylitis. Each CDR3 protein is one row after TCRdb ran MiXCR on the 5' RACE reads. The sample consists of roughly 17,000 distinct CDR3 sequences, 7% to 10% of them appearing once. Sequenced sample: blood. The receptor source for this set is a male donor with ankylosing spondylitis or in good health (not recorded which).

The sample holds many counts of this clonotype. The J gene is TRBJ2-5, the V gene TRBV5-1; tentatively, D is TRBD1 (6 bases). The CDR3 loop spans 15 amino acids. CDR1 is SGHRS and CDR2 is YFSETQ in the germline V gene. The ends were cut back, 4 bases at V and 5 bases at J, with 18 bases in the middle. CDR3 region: CASSNWTVPRETQYF. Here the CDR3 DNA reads TGCGCCAGCAGCAACTGGACAGTACCTCGGGAGACCCAGTACTTC. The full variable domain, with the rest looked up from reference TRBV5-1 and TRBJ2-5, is KAGVTQTPRYLIKTRGQQVTLSCSPISGHRSVSWYQQTPGQGLQFLFEYFSETQRNKGNFPGRFSGRQFSNSRSEMNVSTLELGDSALYLCASSNWTVPRETQYFGPGTRLLVL.

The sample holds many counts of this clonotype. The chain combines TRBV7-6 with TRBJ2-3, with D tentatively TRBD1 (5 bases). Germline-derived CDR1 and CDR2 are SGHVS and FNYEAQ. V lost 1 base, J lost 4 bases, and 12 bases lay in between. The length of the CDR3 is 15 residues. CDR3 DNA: TGTGCCAGCAGCTTAGGTGGGGCTTGGGCAGATACGCAGTATTTT. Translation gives CASSLGGAWADTQYF.

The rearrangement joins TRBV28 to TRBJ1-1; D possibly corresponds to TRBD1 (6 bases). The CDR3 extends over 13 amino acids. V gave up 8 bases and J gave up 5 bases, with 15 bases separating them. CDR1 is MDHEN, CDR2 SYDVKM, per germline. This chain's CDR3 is CASGGGAWTEAFF. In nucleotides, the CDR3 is TGTGCCAGCGGAGGGGGGGCCTGGACTGAAGCTTTCTTT.

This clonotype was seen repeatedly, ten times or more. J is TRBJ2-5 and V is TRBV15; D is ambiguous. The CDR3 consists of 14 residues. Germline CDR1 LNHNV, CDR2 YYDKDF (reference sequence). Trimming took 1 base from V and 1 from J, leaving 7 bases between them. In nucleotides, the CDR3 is TGTGCCACCAGCAGAGTACGGTCCCAAGAGACCCAGTACTTC. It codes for CATSRVRSQETQYF.

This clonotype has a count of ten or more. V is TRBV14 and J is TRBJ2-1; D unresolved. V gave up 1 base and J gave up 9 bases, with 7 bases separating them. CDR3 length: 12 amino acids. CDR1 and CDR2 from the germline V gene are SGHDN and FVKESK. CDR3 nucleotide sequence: TGTGCCAGCAGCCAAGGTTATGCTGAGCAGTTCTTC. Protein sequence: CASSQGYAEQFF.

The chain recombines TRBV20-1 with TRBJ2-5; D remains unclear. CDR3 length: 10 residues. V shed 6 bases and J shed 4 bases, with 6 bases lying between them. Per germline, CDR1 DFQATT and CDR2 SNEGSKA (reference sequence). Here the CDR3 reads CSANVETQYF. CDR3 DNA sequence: TGCAGTGCGAATGTAGAGACCCAGTACTTC.

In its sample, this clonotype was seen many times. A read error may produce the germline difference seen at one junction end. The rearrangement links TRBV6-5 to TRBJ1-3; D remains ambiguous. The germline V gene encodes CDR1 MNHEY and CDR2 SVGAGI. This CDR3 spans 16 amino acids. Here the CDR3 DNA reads TGTGCCAGCAGTGATAGTTTCTCCGTCGGAGGAAAAACCATATATTTT. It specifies CASSDSFSVGGKTIYF.

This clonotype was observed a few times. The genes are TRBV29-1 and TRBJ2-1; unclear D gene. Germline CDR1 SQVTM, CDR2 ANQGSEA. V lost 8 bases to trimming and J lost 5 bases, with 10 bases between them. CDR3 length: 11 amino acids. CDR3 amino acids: CSYGADNEQFF. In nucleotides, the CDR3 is TGCAGCTACGGCGCGGACAATGAGCAGTTCTTC.

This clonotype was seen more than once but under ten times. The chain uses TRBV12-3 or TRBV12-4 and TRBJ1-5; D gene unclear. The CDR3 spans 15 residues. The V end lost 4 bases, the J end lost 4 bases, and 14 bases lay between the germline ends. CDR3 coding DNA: TGTGCCAGCAGTTCTGGGAAAAGCCGGAATCAGCCCCAGCATTTT. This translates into CASSSGKSRNQPQHF.

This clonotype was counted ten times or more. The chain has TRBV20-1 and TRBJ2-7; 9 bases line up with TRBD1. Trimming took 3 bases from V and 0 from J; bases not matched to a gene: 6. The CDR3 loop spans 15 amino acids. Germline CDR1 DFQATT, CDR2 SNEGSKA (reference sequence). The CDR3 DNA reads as TGCAGTGCTAGTTTTGGGACAGGGAGCTCCTACGAGCAGTACTTC. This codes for CSASFGTGSSYEQYF.

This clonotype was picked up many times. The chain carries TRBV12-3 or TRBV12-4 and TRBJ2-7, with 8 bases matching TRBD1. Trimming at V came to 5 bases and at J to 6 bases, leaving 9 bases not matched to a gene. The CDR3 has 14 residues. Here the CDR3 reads CASSLRTGPSEQYF. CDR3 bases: TGTGCCAGCAGTCTTAGGACAGGGCCCAGCGAGCAGTACTTC.

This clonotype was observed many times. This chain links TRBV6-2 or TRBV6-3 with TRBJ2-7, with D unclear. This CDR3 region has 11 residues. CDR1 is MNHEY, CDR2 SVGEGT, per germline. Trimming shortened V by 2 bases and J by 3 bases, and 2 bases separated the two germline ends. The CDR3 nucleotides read TGTGCCAGCAGTTACGTCTACGAGCAGTACTTC. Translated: CASSYVYEQYF.

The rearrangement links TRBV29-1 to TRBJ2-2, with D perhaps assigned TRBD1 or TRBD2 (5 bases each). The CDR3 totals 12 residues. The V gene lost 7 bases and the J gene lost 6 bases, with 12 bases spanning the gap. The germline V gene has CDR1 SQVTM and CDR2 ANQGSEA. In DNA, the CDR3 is TGCAGCGCTCTAGGGGAGTCCGGGGAGCTGTTTTTT. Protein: CSALGESGELFF.

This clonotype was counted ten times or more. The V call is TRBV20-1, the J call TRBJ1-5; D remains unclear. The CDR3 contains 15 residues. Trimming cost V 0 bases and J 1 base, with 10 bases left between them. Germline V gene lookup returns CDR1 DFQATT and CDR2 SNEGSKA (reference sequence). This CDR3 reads CSAREWQDSNQPQHF. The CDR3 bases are TGCAGTGCTAGAGAGTGGCAGGACAGCAATCAGCCCCAGCATTTT.

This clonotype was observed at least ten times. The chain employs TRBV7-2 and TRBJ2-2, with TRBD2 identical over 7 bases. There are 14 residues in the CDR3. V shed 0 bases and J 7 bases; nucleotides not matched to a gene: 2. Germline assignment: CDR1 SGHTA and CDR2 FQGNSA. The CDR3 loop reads CASSLAGGVGELFF. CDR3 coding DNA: TGTGCCAGCAGCTTAGCGGGAGGGGTCGGGGAGCTGTTTTTT.

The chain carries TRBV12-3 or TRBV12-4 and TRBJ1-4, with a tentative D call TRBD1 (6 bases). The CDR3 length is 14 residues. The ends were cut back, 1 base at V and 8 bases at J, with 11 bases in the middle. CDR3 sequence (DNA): TGTGCCAGCAGTTTAGGTCAGGGGAGCGAAAAACTGTTTTTT. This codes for CASSLGQGSEKLFF.

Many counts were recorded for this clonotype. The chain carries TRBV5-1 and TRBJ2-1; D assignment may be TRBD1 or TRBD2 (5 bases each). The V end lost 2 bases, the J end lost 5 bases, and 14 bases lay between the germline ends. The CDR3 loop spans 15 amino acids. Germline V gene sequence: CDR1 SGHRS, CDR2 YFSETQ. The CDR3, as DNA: TGCGCCAGCAGCTTAGGGACCCGGGGACACAATGAGCAGTTCTTC. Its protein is CASSLGTRGHNEQFF.

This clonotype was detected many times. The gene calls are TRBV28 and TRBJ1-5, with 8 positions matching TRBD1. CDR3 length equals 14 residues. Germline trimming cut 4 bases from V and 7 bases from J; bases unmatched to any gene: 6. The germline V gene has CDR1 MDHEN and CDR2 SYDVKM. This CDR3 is CASSSGTGKQPQHF. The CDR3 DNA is TGTGCCAGCAGTTCAGGGACAGGAAAACAGCCCCAGCATTTT.

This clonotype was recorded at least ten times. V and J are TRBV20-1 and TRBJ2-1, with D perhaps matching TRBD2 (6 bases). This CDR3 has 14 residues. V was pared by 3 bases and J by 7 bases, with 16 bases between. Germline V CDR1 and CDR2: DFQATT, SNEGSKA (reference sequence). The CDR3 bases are TGCAGTGCTAGCGGGAGACTTGGCCTGAATGAGCAGTTCTTC. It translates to CSASGRLGLNEQFF.

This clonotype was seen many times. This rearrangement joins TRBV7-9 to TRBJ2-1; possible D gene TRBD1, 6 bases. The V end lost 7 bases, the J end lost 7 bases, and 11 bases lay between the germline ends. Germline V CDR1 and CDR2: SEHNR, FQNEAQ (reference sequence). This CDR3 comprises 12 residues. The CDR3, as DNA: TGTGCCAGCATAGGGGGAATGAATGAGCAGTTCTTC. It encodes CASIGGMNEQFF.

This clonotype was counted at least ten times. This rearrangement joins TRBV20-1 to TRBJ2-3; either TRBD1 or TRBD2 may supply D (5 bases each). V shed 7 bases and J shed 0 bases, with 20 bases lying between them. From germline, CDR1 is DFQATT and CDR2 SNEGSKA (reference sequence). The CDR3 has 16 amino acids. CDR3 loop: CSVSPVGTRSTDTQYF. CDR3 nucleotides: TGCAGTGTCTCTCCCGTAGGGACGCGTAGCACAGATACGCAGTATTTT.

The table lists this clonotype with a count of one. This CDR3 is CSVVIRERLAEQFF. As DNA, the CDR3 is TGCAGCGTTGTAATCCGGGAGCGCCTAGCTGAGCAGTTCTTC. The V and J genes are TRBV29-1 and TRBJ2-1; D is perhaps TRBD2 (6 bases). With 4 bases removed from V and 9 bases from J, the gap between germline ends came to 19 bases. Germline V gene data show CDR1 as SQVTM and CDR2 as ANQGSEA. The CDR3 contains 14 residues.

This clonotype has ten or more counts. This CDR3 is CSAKVSGTGNSPLHF. The CDR3 region has the DNA TGCAGTGCTAAAGTGAGCGGGACAGGGAATTCACCCCTCCACTTT. The J gene is TRBJ1-6, the V gene TRBV20-1, with TRBD1 identical over 9 bases. The length of the CDR3 is 15 residues. The V segment lost 4 bases and the J segment 7 bases; nucleotides outside the gene matches: 8. Per germline, CDR1 DFQATT and CDR2 SNEGSKA (reference sequence).

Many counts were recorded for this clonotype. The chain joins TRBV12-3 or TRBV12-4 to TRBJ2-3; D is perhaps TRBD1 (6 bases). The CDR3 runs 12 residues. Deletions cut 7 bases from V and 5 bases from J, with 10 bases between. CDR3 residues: CASTSQGDTQYF. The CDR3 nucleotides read TGTGCCAGCACTTCACAGGGAGATACGCAGTATTTT.